Following are 29 T cell receptor beta chains from one sample sequenced in a study of cytomegalovirus exposure and HLA in healthy donors. Primers included in the PCR were 60 Vbeta and 13 Jbeta primers. Sequenced by immunoSEQ multiplex PCR; TCRdb stores in-frame clones only, minus some. The table records roughly 180,000 clones, around 75% of them present only once. The sequenced material came from PBMCs. These receptor sequences come from a female donor in good health and CMV-seronegative.

This clone has only one observation. This chain connects TRBV21-1 to TRBJ2-5; the table's D gene call, TRBD2, was not cross checked with the DNA. TRBV21-1 constitutes a pseudogene. The CDR3 is made up of 15 amino acids. CDR3 loop: CASSTPRTSPETQYF. Here the CDR3 DNA reads TGTGCCAGCAGCACCCCACGGACTAGCCCAGAGACCCAGTACTTC.

Comments on this clone: The same CDR3 is also encoded by other DNA sequences in this sample. This sequence joins TRBV7-2 and TRBJ1-1; 7 bases are shared with TRBD1. In germline, CDR1 is SGHTA, CDR2 FQGNSA. The J segment lost 1 base and the V segment lost 6 bases, leaving 2 bases of the junction unmatched. This CDR3 spans 13 amino acids. CDR3 nucleotide sequence: TGTGCCAGCAGTAGACAGGGGAACACTGAAGCTTTCTTT. This codes for CASSRQGNTEAFF.

The rearrangement joins TRBV7-9 to TRBJ1-4; 8 positions match TRBD1. Germline V gives CDR1 SEHNR, CDR2 FQNEAQ (reference sequence). This CDR3 has 15 residues. After removal of 4 bases from V and 8 bases from J, the junction contained 9 bases not matched to a gene. The CDR3 DNA follows: TGTGCCAGCAGCTCAGTCAGGGGGCAGGACGAAAAACTGTTTTTT. Translated: CASSSVRGQDEKLFF.

The rearrangement links TRBV15 to TRBJ2-7, with a tentative D call TRBD2 (6 bases). V lost 1 base to trimming and J lost 1 base, with 14 bases between them. The CDR3 covers 16 residues. CDR1 and CDR2 (germline): LNHNV, YYDKDF (reference sequence). In nucleotides, the CDR3 is TGTGCCACCAGCAGAGCGGAGTGGGGGGAATCCTACGAGCAGTACTTC. Its translation is CATSRAEWGESYEQYF.

The V and J genes are TRBV19 and TRBJ2-4, with TRBD2 matching over 7 bases. V shed 3 bases, J shed 0 bases, and the junction held 5 bases outside the gene matches. The germline V gene has CDR1 LNHDA and CDR2 SQIVND (reference sequence). CDR3 length: 16 amino acids. This CDR3 is CASSMARELAKNIQYF. The CDR3 DNA is TGTGCCAGTAGTATGGCGCGGGAGCTAGCCAAAAACATTCAGTACTTC.

V usage is TRBV18 and J usage is TRBJ1-2, with a weak D call TRBD1 (6 bases). There are 14 residues in the CDR3. V lost 2 bases and J lost 6, with 13 bases in between. CDR1 and CDR2 from the germline V gene are KGHSH and LQKENI. In nucleotides, the CDR3 is TGTGCCAGCTCACCAGGACAGCCCCTTGATGGCTACACCTTC. Translation: CASSPGQPLDGYTF.

Comments on this clone: At one end the junction does not follow the germline gene, possibly because of a read error. V and J are TRBV11-3 and TRBJ2-2; 9 bases agree with TRBD2. The CDR3 is 16 amino acids. In germline, CDR1 is SGHNT, CDR2 YENEEA. CDR3 protein: CANSLGGTSSTGELFF. CDR3 in DNA: TGTGCCAACAGCTTAGGGGGGACTAGCTCGACCGGGGAGCTGTTTTTT.

The rearrangement uses TRBV6-5 and TRBJ2-7; D might be TRBD2 (5 bases). Germline CDR1 MNHEY, CDR2 SVGAGI. V lost 0 bases and J 2 bases, leaving 11 bases between the germline ends. This CDR3 comprises 15 residues. CDR3 sequence (DNA): TGTGCCAGCAGTTACTCGAGGGTCACCACCTACGAGCAGTACTTC. Amino acid sequence: CASSYSRVTTYEQYF.

The chain employs TRBV6-5 and TRBJ2-7; 8 bases agree with TRBD2. V shed 4 bases, J shed 6 bases, and the junction held 8 bases outside the gene matches. The CDR3 extends over 14 amino acids. Per germline, CDR1 MNHEY and CDR2 SVGAGI. The CDR3 protein is CASSSSGQGGEQYF. Written as DNA, the CDR3 is TGTGCCAGCAGTTCTAGCGGGCAAGGCGGCGAGCAGTACTTC.

V is TRBV25-1 and J is TRBJ2-3; 10 bases match TRBD1. Germline-derived CDR1 and CDR2 are MGHDK and SYGVNS. The CDR3 consists of 15 residues. V shed 5 bases, J shed 3 bases, and the junction held 5 bases outside the gene matches. The CDR3 sequence is CASSKTGGRTDTQYF. For the CDR3, the DNA is TGTGCCAGCAGTAAGACAGGGGGCAGGACAGATACGCAGTATTTT.

The J gene is TRBJ2-2, the V gene TRBV29-1; weak D call: TRBD2 (6 bases). V dropped 6 bases and J dropped 5 bases, with 16 bases sitting between them. The CDR3 is 14 amino acids. CDR1 and CDR2 from the germline V gene are SQVTM and ANQGSEA. The CDR3 region is CSVYLGRGTGELFF. In DNA, the CDR3 is TGCAGCGTCTATCTCGGCCGGGGGACCGGGGAGCTGTTTTTT.

V is TRBV27 and J is TRBJ1-1; D possibly corresponds to TRBD1 (5 bases). This CDR3 is built from 14 residues. V was cut by 6 bases and J by 1 base, with 12 bases left in between. Per the germline V gene, CDR1 is MNHEY and CDR2 is SMNVEV (reference sequence). The CDR3, as DNA: TGTGCCAGCAGGATCAGGGCCCCGAACACTGAAGCTTTCTTT. This codes for CASRIRAPNTEAFF.

V gene TRBV29-1 combines with J gene TRBJ2-2; 7 nucleotides align to TRBD2. V gave up 5 bases and J gave up 6 bases; unmatched junction bases: 6. CDR3 length: 13 amino acids. Germline V gene lookup returns CDR1 SQVTM and CDR2 ANQGSEA. The CDR3 bases are TGCAGCGTTTCCCTCCGGGGGGCCGGGGAGCTGTTTTTT. Translation gives CSVSLRGAGELFF.

This chain links TRBV7-3 with TRBJ2-6; TRBD2 agrees at 12 bases. This CDR3 has 20 residues. J was trimmed by 3 bases and V by 2 bases; bases with no gene match: 11. CDR1 SGHTA and CDR2 FQGTGA come from the germline V gene. The CDR3 reads CASSLEARLAGVYGANVLTF. The CDR3 DNA reads as TGTGCCAGCAGCTTAGAGGCCCGACTAGCGGGAGTTTATGGGGCCAACGTCCTGACTTTC.

The chain employs TRBV5-1 and TRBJ1-3, with 7 nucleotides matching TRBD1. The CDR3 has 14 residues. Per germline, CDR1 SGHRS and CDR2 YFSETQ. The ends lost 4 bases at V and 4 bases at J; junction bases unmatched: 5. The CDR3 spells CASSTDRPGNTIYF. In DNA form, the CDR3 reads TGCGCCAGCAGCACGGACAGGCCCGGAAACACCATATATTTT.

This rearrangement joins TRBV19 to TRBJ1-2; D remains ambiguous. In germline, CDR1 is LNHDA, CDR2 SQIVND (reference sequence). Between the trimmed V and J ends, which lost 4 bases and 3 bases, there was a span of 9 bases. This CDR3 contains 13 residues. CDR3 in DNA: TGTGCCAGTAGTACCTCCAGCGACTATGGCTACACCTTC. It codes for CASSTSSDYGYTF.

The DNA for the CDR3 is TGTGCCAGCAGCCGCCAGGTGTCAGGGGTTAATGAAGCTTTCTTT. The encoded protein is CASSRQVSGVNEAFF. The chain employs TRBV7-3 and TRBJ1-1, with D possibly TRBD1 on 6 matching bases. Trimming pared 5 bases from V and 7 bases from J, leaving 20 bases between. Germline-derived CDR1 and CDR2 are SGHTA and FQGTGA. There are 15 residues in the CDR3.

This clone has more than one count but fewer than ten. The chain is built from TRBV2 and TRBJ1-4; the D gene is possibly TRBD1 (6 bases). The CDR3 consists of 13 residues. The V end was cut by 10 bases, the J end by 3 bases, with 12 bases between. Germline CDR1 and CDR2: SNHLY and FYNNEI. The CDR3 bases are TGTGCCACCGGACAGTTTTCTAATGAAAAACTGTTTTTT. Translation gives CATGQFSNEKLFF.

The gene calls are TRBV4-3 and TRBJ2-2, with TRBD1 matching 7 bases. CDR3 size: 15 residues. Germline V gives CDR1 LGHNA, CDR2 YSLEER. Trimming at V came to 1 base and at J to 6 bases, leaving 5 bases not matched to a gene. The CDR3: CASSQGEGASGELFF. The CDR3 nucleotides read TGCGCCAGCAGCCAAGGAGAGGGGGCCTCCGGGGAGCTGTTTTTT.

This clone was seen more than once but under ten times. One end of the junction does not line up with germline, which may come from a read error. The chain recombines TRBV4-1 with TRBJ2-7; D remains unclear. The CDR3 sequence is 15 residues long. Germline V gives CDR1 MGHRA, CDR2 YSYEKL. CDR3 in DNA: TGTGCCAGCAGCCAATTCGCGGAGAGCTCCTACGAGCAGTACTTC. Its translation: CASSQFAESSYEQYF.

The V and J genes are TRBV6-5 and TRBJ1-4; 8 bases match TRBD1. The CDR3 runs to 14 residues. V lost 6 bases and J lost 8; bases outside the gene matches: 8. CDR1 MNHEY and CDR2 SVGAGI come from the germline V gene. CDR3 DNA sequence: TGTGCCAGCAGCCCCGACAGGGGAAGGGAAAAACTGTTTTTT. The encoded protein is CASSPDRGREKLFF.

Worth noting for this clone: Other nucleotide sequences in the sample specify the same CDR3. The chain is built from TRBV6-5 and TRBJ2-7; no definite D call. V lost 5 bases to trimming and J lost 6 bases, with 11 bases between them. In germline, CDR1 is MNHEY, CDR2 SVGAGI. The CDR3 spans 12 residues. The CDR3 region has the DNA TGTGCCAGCAGTGACATGGTGGGCGAGCAGTACTTC. Translation: CASSDMVGEQYF.

This clone appeared a few times. The chain combines TRBV6-1 with TRBJ1-5; TRBD1 aligns across 7 bases. CDR1 and CDR2 from the germline V gene are MNHNS and SASEGT. With V trimmed by 6 bases and J by 4 bases, 6 bases remained unmatched. This CDR3 contains 14 residues. Written as DNA, the CDR3 is TGTGCCAGCAGCCTTGGACAGGAGAATCAGCCCCAGCATTTT. This translates into CASSLGQENQPQHF.

This rearrangement joins TRBV29-1 to TRBJ2-7; D possibly corresponds to TRBD1 (6 bases). The CDR3 has 12 residues. Germline CDR1 reads SQVTM; CDR2 reads ANQGSEA. The V and J ends lost 2 bases and 6 bases respectively, with 11 bases between them. The CDR3 region is CSVEHRVGEQYF. In DNA, the CDR3 is TGCAGCGTTGAACACAGGGTGGGCGAGCAGTACTTC.

This chain joins TRBV28 and TRBJ2-3; D might be TRBD2 (5 bases). This CDR3 is built from 15 residues. V dropped 2 bases and J dropped 3 bases, with 12 bases sitting between them. Germline assignment: CDR1 MDHEN and CDR2 SYDVKM. This CDR3 is CASSLMAPGTDTQYF. CDR3 bases: TGTGCCAGCAGTTTAATGGCCCCGGGGACAGATACGCAGTATTTT.

The chain combines TRBV2 with TRBJ2-5; 11 nucleotides align to TRBD2. The CDR3 covers 14 residues. The V and J ends lost 3 bases and 5 bases, in that order; junction bases with no gene match: 2. Germline CDR1 reads SNHLY; CDR2 reads FYNNEI. The CDR3 loop is CASSDPSGGETQYF. For the CDR3, the DNA is TGTGCCAGCAGTGACCCTAGCGGGGGGGAGACCCAGTACTTC.

This chain joins TRBV27 and TRBJ2-5; 7 positions match TRBD1. The CDR3 loop spans 14 amino acids. Germline V gives CDR1 MNHEY, CDR2 SMNVEV (reference sequence). V dropped 5 bases and J dropped 5; count of bases not matched to a gene: 8. The CDR3 here is CASSRPGGRETQYF. The CDR3 bases are TGTGCCAGCAGTAGGCCAGGGGGACGGGAGACCCAGTACTTC.

The rearrangement links TRBV4-3 to TRBJ2-5; tentative D call: TRBD1 (6 bases). The J call may be wrong; the DNA end is better matched by TRBJ2-7. Germline CDR1 is LGHNA and CDR2 is YSLEER. The CDR3 has 16 amino acids. The CDR3 DNA sequence: TGCGCCAGCAGCCAAGATCTTGGAAGGGGGTCCTACGAGCAGTACTTC. This sequence encodes CASSQDLGRGSYEQYF.

This sequence joins TRBV9 and TRBJ2-2, with 7 bases lining up with TRBD2. Germline CDR1 and CDR2: SGDLS and YYNGEE. V lost 0 bases to trimming and J lost 3 bases; unmatched junction nucleotides: 5. The CDR3 is made up of 16 amino acids. CDR3 sequence (DNA): TGTGCCAGCAGCGTAGTAGGAGGGAGGGACACCGGGGAGCTGTTTTTT. Amino acid sequence: CASSVVGGRDTGELFF. Combining the CDR3 with reference TRBV9 and TRBJ2-2 gives the whole variable domain DSGVTQTPKHLITATGQRVTLRCSPRSGDLSVYWYQQSLDQGLQFLIQYYNGEERAKGNILERFSAQQFPDLHSELNLSSLELGDSALYFCASSVVGGRDTGELFFGEGSRLTVL.